The 27 T cell receptor beta chains below come from one sample, sequenced in a study of blood T cell repertoires in COVID-19. Assay used: immunoSEQ multiplex PCR; TCRdb lists only in-frame clones, some missing. The table shows under 200,000 clones, with approximately 80% occurring only once. What was sequenced was peripheral blood. The origin of the receptors is a woman older than 75 with active or convalescent COVID-19.

The rearrangement uses TRBV4-1 and TRBJ2-2; 7 nucleotides match TRBD2. After removal of 3 bases from V and 8 bases from J, the junction contained 12 bases not matched to a gene. Per the germline V gene, CDR1 is MGHRA and CDR2 is YSYEKL. This CDR3 has 16 amino acids. CDR3 sequence reads: CASSHPGTKMTGELFF. CDR3 DNA: TGCGCCAGCAGCCACCCCGGGACTAAAATGACTGGGGAGCTGTTTTTT.

The V and J genes are TRBV10-3 and TRBJ2-4; 9 bases agree with TRBD1. This CDR3 contains 16 residues. J was trimmed by 9 bases and V by 2 bases; bases with no gene match: 11. From germline, CDR1 is ENHRY and CDR2 SYGVKD. CDR3 region: CAISEGGQGEGGIQYF. DNA of the CDR3: TGTGCCATCAGTGAGGGGGGACAGGGCGAAGGTGGCATTCAGTACTTC.

The chain carries TRBV6-6 and TRBJ1-3, with a weak D call TRBD1 (5 bases). The CDR3 runs 14 residues. Per germline, CDR1 MNHNY and CDR2 SVGAGI (reference sequence). Trimming took 6 bases from V and 2 from J, leaving 11 bases between them. CDR3 loop: CASSPGQAGNTIYF. In nucleotides, the CDR3 is TGTGCCAGCAGCCCCGGACAAGCTGGAAACACCATATATTTT.

The gene calls are TRBV10-3 and TRBJ2-1, with 13 bases fitting TRBD2. J was trimmed by 6 bases and V by 6 bases; bases with no gene match: 11. Germline lookup yields CDR1 ENHRY and CDR2 SYGVKD. CDR3 length: 17 amino acids. CDR3 sequence reads: CAIRSHRTSGGPNEQFF. The CDR3, as DNA: TGTGCCATCAGGTCCCATAGGACTAGCGGGGGACCCAATGAGCAGTTCTTC.

The rearrangement links TRBV11-3 to TRBJ2-5; perhaps TRBD1 as D (5 bases). V dropped 8 bases and J dropped 7 bases, with 11 bases sitting between them. Germline V CDR1 and CDR2: SGHNT, YENEEA. The CDR3 runs to 11 residues. This CDR3 is CASGRQGTQYF. The CDR3 nucleotides are TGTGCCAGCGGCCGTCAGGGGACCCAGTACTTC.

The chain uses TRBV29-1 and TRBJ2-7; 7 nucleotides match TRBD2. V gave up 1 base and J gave up 3 bases; unmatched junction bases: 0. The CDR3 is 12 residues long. CDR1 and CDR2 (germline): SQVTM, ANQGSEA. The CDR3 reads CSVEAGGYEQYF. In DNA, the CDR3 is TGCAGCGTTGAAGCGGGGGGCTACGAGCAGTACTTC.

The chain is built from TRBV12-3 or TRBV12-4 and TRBJ1-5, with a weak D call TRBD1 (5 bases). The CDR3 has 13 amino acids. Trimming shortened V by 6 bases and J by 2 bases, and 8 bases separated the two germline ends. The CDR3 sequence is CASRRDGNQPQHF. The DNA for the CDR3 is TGTGCCAGCAGGCGGGACGGCAATCAGCCCCAGCATTTT.

V usage is TRBV4-2 and J usage is TRBJ1-1; D gene ambiguous. Deletions cut 0 bases from V and 2 bases from J, with 10 bases between. The CDR3 runs 15 residues. The germline V gene has CDR1 LGHNA and CDR2 YNFKEQ. The DNA of the CDR3 is TGTGCCAGCAGCCAAGACCGGGTGGTTAACACTGAAGCTTTCTTT. Its translation: CASSQDRVVNTEAFF.

This clone was seen once. The V and J genes are TRBV3-1 (or the pseudogene TRBV3-2) and TRBJ2-7; weak D call: TRBD2 (6 bases). V was clipped by 4 bases and J by 7 bases, with 26 bases between them. The germline CDR1 and CDR2 sequences are LGHDT and YNNKEL (reference sequence). The CDR3 covers 17 residues. The CDR3 reads CASSRHQEIGVREEQYF. The CDR3 DNA is TGTGCCAGCAGCCGGCACCAAGAAATCGGGGTTCGGGAGGAGCAGTACTTC.

V usage is TRBV6-5 and J usage is TRBJ2-1; 14 positions agree with TRBD2. Germline V gives CDR1 MNHEY, CDR2 SVGAGI. J lost 10 bases, V lost 4 bases, and 9 bases had no gene match. CDR3 length: 16 residues. The CDR3 region is CASSSRLAGGPGEQFF. For the CDR3, the DNA is TGTGCCAGCAGTTCCAGACTAGCGGGGGGGCCTGGGGAGCAGTTCTTC.

The chain uses TRBV19 and TRBJ1-5; TRBD1 agrees at 7 bases. The germline V gene has CDR1 LNHDA and CDR2 SQIVND (reference sequence). The CDR3 has 16 residues. V trimming: 5 bases; J trimming: 1 base; junction bases outside the gene matches: 8. The CDR3 loop reads CASSVTGARSNQPQHF. CDR3 bases: TGTGCCAGTAGTGTAACAGGGGCGAGGAGCAATCAGCCCCAGCATTTT.

The CDR3 protein is CASSTKGALNSPLHF. DNA for the CDR3: TGTGCCAGTAGTACAAAGGGGGCGTTGAATTCACCCCTCCACTTT. This chain uses TRBV19 with TRBJ1-6; 7 bases agree with TRBD1. V was pared by 4 bases and J by 7 bases, with 7 bases of the junction left unmatched. The germline CDR1 and CDR2 sequences are LNHDA and SQIVND (reference sequence). The CDR3 consists of 15 residues.

The chain joins TRBV6-1 to TRBJ2-3, with unresolved D. Looked up from germline, CDR1 is MNHNS and CDR2 is SASEGT. The length of the CDR3 is 15 residues. V was pared by 2 bases and J by 2 bases, with 11 bases between. This CDR3 is CASSESLLITDTQYF. Written as DNA, the CDR3 is TGTGCCAGCAGTGAAAGCCTTTTGATCACAGATACGCAGTATTTT.

This chain uses TRBV2 with TRBJ2-7; 7 bases are shared with TRBD1. The CDR3 is 13 amino acids. J was trimmed by 2 bases and V by 5 bases; bases with no gene match: 3. Germline loops: CDR1 SNHLY, CDR2 FYNNEI. CDR3 sequence: CASSRQGTYEQYF. In DNA, the CDR3 is TGTGCCAGCAGTCGACAGGGTACCTACGAGCAGTACTTC.

The CDR3 DNA is TGTGCCAGCAGCCCTCCGGGGGGACACACCGGGGAGCTGTTTTTT. Translated: CASSPPGGHTGELFF. The rearrangement joins TRBV9 to TRBJ2-2; TRBD2 aligns across 7 bases. The CDR3 is made up of 15 amino acids. Trimming removed 4 bases from V and 3 bases from J; junction bases left unmatched: 6. Per germline, CDR1 SGDLS and CDR2 YYNGEE.

V gene TRBV6-5 combines with J gene TRBJ1-1; D perhaps matches TRBD1 (5 bases). The V gene lost 5 bases and the J gene lost 4 bases, with 11 bases spanning the gap. The CDR3 is 13 residues long. Germline CDR1 and CDR2: MNHEY and SVGAGI. The CDR3 DNA sequence: TGTGCCAGCAGTCCCGGGGGGACCACTGAAGCTTTCTTT. It codes for CASSPGGTTEAFF.

Here the CDR3 DNA reads TGTGCCAGCAGCTCAGGGGGCGCGAGAACTGAAGCTTTCTTT. This translates into CASSSGGARTEAFF. V and J are TRBV7-2 and TRBJ1-1; TRBD1 agrees at 8 bases. The CDR3 runs 14 residues. CDR1 is SGHTA, CDR2 FQGNSA, per germline. Losses at the gene ends were 4 bases for V and 5 bases for J; bases not matched to a gene: 6.

The chain carries TRBV11-2 and TRBJ1-3; D is unresolved. Germline CDR1 reads SGHAT; CDR2 reads FQNNGV. Trimming pared 0 bases from V and 1 base from J, leaving 10 bases between. The CDR3 has 16 residues. The CDR3 DNA is TGTGCCAGCAGCTTAGAGGGTGAGGGATCTGGAAACACCATATATTTT. Protein: CASSLEGEGSGNTIYF.

The rearrangement uses TRBV28 and TRBJ2-2; a possible D gene is TRBD1 (6 bases). This CDR3 comprises 15 residues. The V gene's germline CDR1 is MDHEN and CDR2 SYDVKM. Trimming cost V 6 bases and J 4 bases, with 15 bases left between them. The CDR3 here is CASRPPTGSTGELFF. In DNA form, the CDR3 reads TGTGCCAGCAGGCCACCTACAGGGAGCACCGGGGAGCTGTTTTTT.

This clone has a single count. This rearrangement joins TRBV19 to TRBJ1-2; tentative D call: TRBD1 (5 bases). This CDR3 spans 16 amino acids. The V end was cut by 5 bases, the J end by 8 bases, with 24 bases between. Per germline, CDR1 LNHDA and CDR2 SQIVND (reference sequence). DNA of the CDR3: TGTGCCAGTAGTCTCCCCGGGACTCCGGGTGGGTTCGGCTACACCTTC. It encodes CASSLPGTPGGFGYTF.

This rearrangement joins TRBV11-2 to TRBJ2-7; D may be TRBD1 (6 bases). V was trimmed by 5 bases and J by 4 bases, leaving 18 bases between them. This CDR3 has 15 amino acids. The germline gives CDR1 SGHAT, CDR2 FQNNGV. The CDR3 bases are TGTGCCAGCAGCGACACAGGGAGTCCCCCTTACGAGCAGTACTTC. This codes for CASSDTGSPPYEQYF.

The V and J genes are TRBV29-1 and TRBJ2-3, with D unresolved. Germline V CDR1 and CDR2: SQVTM, ANQGSEA. The length of the CDR3 is 16 residues. V gave up 0 bases and J gave up 6 bases, with 19 bases separating them. The CDR3: CSVEDDFLSVMDTQYF. The DNA for the CDR3 is TGCAGCGTTGAAGATGACTTCCTGAGTGTCATGGATACGCAGTATTTT.

The chain recombines TRBV7-9 with TRBJ1-1, with a tentative D call TRBD1 (6 bases). Trimming removed 6 bases from V and 0 bases from J, with 11 bases in between. The CDR3 runs 14 residues. Germline V gives CDR1 SEHNR, CDR2 FQNEAQ (reference sequence). The CDR3 DNA sequence: TGTGCCAGCAGAAACAGGGAATTGAACACTGAAGCTTTCTTT. The encoded protein is CASRNRELNTEAFF.

This chain uses TRBV12-5 with TRBJ2-7; 12 bases align to TRBD1. The V and J ends lost 6 bases and 6 bases, in that order; junction bases with no gene match: 9. Looked up from germline, CDR1 is LGHNT and CDR2 is FRNRAP. CDR3 length equals 15 residues. The CDR3, as DNA: TGTGCTAGTGGCCGGTCACCGGGACAGGGGGCCGAGCAGTACTTC. Its protein product is CASGRSPGQGAEQYF.

CDR3 sequence reads: CASSSGLARTDTQYF. The CDR3 DNA sequence: TGTGCCAGCAGCTCGGGACTAGCGCGCACAGATACGCAGTATTTT. This chain uses TRBV9 with TRBJ2-3, with 10 nucleotides matching TRBD2. The ends lost 4 bases at V and 1 base at J; junction bases unmatched: 3. The length of the CDR3 is 15 residues. Germline V lookup: CDR1 SGDLS, CDR2 YYNGEE.

CDR3: CASSAVGRETEAFF. The CDR3 DNA reads as TGTGCCAGCAGTGCCGTGGGGAGGGAGACTGAAGCTTTCTTT. The rearrangement uses TRBV5-6 and TRBJ1-1; no definite D call. The CDR3 has 14 amino acids. CDR1 is SGHDT and CDR2 is YYEEEE in the germline V gene. Trimming pared 5 bases from V and 5 bases from J, leaving 16 bases between.

A few counts support this clone. The sample carries other DNA sequences with the same CDR3. This rearrangement joins TRBV5-1 to TRBJ1-2; the D is unclear. The CDR3 spans 13 residues. Trimming left V 2 bases short and J 4 bases short, with 9 bases between. Per germline, CDR1 SGHRS and CDR2 YFSETQ. CDR3 loop: CASSFEQLYGYTF. The CDR3 coding sequence is TGCGCCAGCAGCTTCGAACAGCTCTATGGCTACACCTTC.